Shown below are 14 T cell receptor beta chains from a single sample sequenced in a study of T cell changes during pregnancy in multiple sclerosis. Generated by immunoSEQ multiplex PCR, the TCRdb table keeps only in-frame clones and is missing some. The sample has about 85,000 clones, roughly 90% seen once; the top ten hold 2.5%. This material consisted of peripheral blood, taken in the first trimester of pregnancy. All receptors come from a female donor with multiple sclerosis, enrolled in a pregnancy study.

The V call is TRBV7-2, the J call TRBJ2-3; a possible D gene is TRBD2 (5 bases). The CDR3 is made up of 16 amino acids. Per the germline V gene, CDR1 is SGHTA and CDR2 is FQGNSA. V shed 4 bases and J shed 6 bases, with 20 bases lying between them. The CDR3 sequence is CASSSRQGGIGDTQYF. For the CDR3, the DNA is TGTGCCAGCAGCTCCAGACAAGGAGGTATTGGGGATACGCAGTATTTT.

There are many counts of this clone. The J gene is TRBJ2-1, the V gene TRBV27, with TRBD2 identical over 7 bases. The J segment lost 0 bases and the V segment lost 2 bases, leaving 1 base of the junction unmatched. CDR3 length: 15 amino acids. Germline V gene data show CDR1 as MNHEY and CDR2 as SMNVEV (reference sequence). The CDR3 spells CASSLERGSYNEQFF. CDR3 coding DNA: TGTGCCAGCAGTTTAGAGCGGGGCTCCTACAATGAGCAGTTCTTC.

The chain has TRBV27 and TRBJ2-7; no clear D gene. Germline-derived CDR1 and CDR2 are MNHEY and SMNVEV (reference sequence). CDR3 size: 14 residues. The V end was cut by 2 bases, the J end by 6 bases, with 14 bases between. The CDR3 DNA reads as TGTGCCAGCAGTTTAAGGTCTTTCCGGAGCGAGCAGTACTTC. As protein: CASSLRSFRSEQYF.

The chain combines TRBV6-1 with TRBJ2-1; D perhaps matches TRBD2 (6 bases). V lost 6 bases and J lost 2, with 14 bases in between. The germline V gene has CDR1 MNHNS and CDR2 SASEGT. The CDR3 runs 15 residues. CDR3 protein: CASSLTGEAYNEQFF. CDR3 DNA: TGTGCCAGCAGCCTAACGGGGGAGGCCTACAATGAGCAGTTCTTC.

The chain combines TRBV6-1 with TRBJ2-7; 10 bases agree with TRBD2. Germline V lookup: CDR1 MNHNS, CDR2 SASEGT. The length of the CDR3 is 16 residues. The V gene end was trimmed by 2 bases and the J gene end by 1 base; junction bases not matched to a gene: 5. CDR3 bases: TGTGCCAGCAGTGAATGGGAGCGGGAGGGGTCCTACGAGCAGTACTTC. Amino acid sequence: CASSEWEREGSYEQYF.

The CDR3, as DNA: TGTGCCAGCGCTCCTCTTAGCGGGAGCGGCTACAATGAGCAGTTCTTC. It codes for CASAPLSGSGYNEQFF. The chain links TRBV7-2 to TRBJ2-1; 9 bases match TRBD2. This CDR3 comprises 16 residues. Trimming removed 8 bases from V and 3 bases from J; junction bases left unmatched: 11. Germline values: CDR1 SGHTA, CDR2 FQGNSA.

The chain has TRBV4-2 and TRBJ2-1; a weak D match, TRBD2 (6 bases). Between the trimmed V and J ends, which lost 1 base and 10 bases, there was a span of 11 bases. This CDR3 spans 13 amino acids. The V gene's germline CDR1 is LGHNA and CDR2 YNFKEQ. The CDR3 DNA reads TGTGCCAGCAGCCAAGGGCCTGCGGGAGAGCAGTTCTTC. Translation: CASSQGPAGEQFF.

The rearrangement joins TRBV5-6 to TRBJ2-1; D is unresolved. This CDR3 has 14 amino acids. V lost 0 bases and J lost 0, with 4 bases in between. Germline CDR1 reads SGHDT; CDR2 reads YYEEEE. This chain's CDR3 is CASSLALSYNEQFF. DNA for the CDR3: TGTGCCAGCAGCTTGGCTCTCTCCTACAATGAGCAGTTCTTC.

This chain uses TRBV6-5 with TRBJ1-3; D call uncertain. V lost 0 bases and J lost 7, with 13 bases in between. The V gene's germline CDR1 is MNHEY and CDR2 SVGAGI. The CDR3 loop spans 15 amino acids. The CDR3: CASSYSNEGGNTIYF. The DNA of the CDR3 is TGTGCCAGCAGTTACTCGAACGAGGGAGGCAACACCATATATTTT.

This chain joins TRBV15 and TRBJ2-2; no reliable D call. Germline lookup yields CDR1 LNHNV and CDR2 YYDKDF (reference sequence). V lost 8 bases and J 4 bases, leaving 11 bases between the germline ends. This CDR3 region has 13 residues. In nucleotides, the CDR3 is TGTGCCACCTACGAGTCGGGCACCGGGGAGCTGTTTTTT. It is translated as CATYESGTGELFF.

This chain uses TRBV6-1 with TRBJ2-7; 13 bases agree with TRBD2. The V gene end was trimmed by 6 bases and the J gene end by 2 bases; junction bases not matched to a gene: 4. Per germline, CDR1 MNHNS and CDR2 SASEGT. This CDR3 contains 15 residues. CDR3 loop: CASSLLAGGPYEQYF. In DNA form, the CDR3 reads TGTGCCAGCAGCTTACTAGCGGGAGGGCCCTACGAGCAGTACTTC.

The chain joins TRBV2 to TRBJ2-1, with D possibly TRBD2 on 6 matching bases. The CDR3 runs 15 residues. The germline V and J ends were trimmed by 6 bases and 4 bases, with 16 bases remaining between them. Germline CDR1 SNHLY, CDR2 FYNNEI. The CDR3: CASSLAERGYNEQFF. The CDR3 DNA sequence: TGTGCCAGCAGCTTAGCGGAGAGGGGATACAATGAGCAGTTCTTC. Using reference TRBV2 and TRBJ2-1 for the parts outside the CDR3, the full variable domain is EPEVTQTPSHQVTQMGQEVILRCVPISNHLYFYWYRQILGQKVEFLVSFYNNEISEKSEIFDDQFSVERPDGSNFTLKIRSTKLEDSAMYFCASSLAERGYNEQFFGPGTRLTVL.

The V call is TRBV7-2, the J call TRBJ2-5; a weak D match, TRBD2 (5 bases). The CDR3 sequence is 14 residues long. Per the germline V gene, CDR1 is SGHTA and CDR2 is FQGNSA. With 1 base removed from V and 8 bases from J, the gap between germline ends came to 14 bases. CDR3 nucleotide sequence: TGTGCCAGCAGCTTAGGAGGGAGCAAGAGAACCCAGTACTTC. It encodes CASSLGGSKRTQYF. Full variable domain (rest looked up from reference TRBV7-2 and TRBJ2-5): GAGVSQSPSNKVTEKGKDVELRCDPISGHTALYWYRQSLGQGLEFLIYFQGNSAPDKSGLPSDRFSAERTGGSVSTLTIQRTQQEDSAVYLCASSLGGSKRTQYFGPGTRLLVL.

V and J are TRBV5-4 and TRBJ2-3; D unclear. The CDR3 is made up of 13 amino acids. Trimming shortened V by 2 bases and J by 4 bases, and 8 bases separated the two germline ends. Per the germline V gene, CDR1 is SGHNT and CDR2 is YYREEE (reference sequence). The CDR3 sequence is CASSFQESDTQYF. The CDR3 DNA follows: TGTGCCAGCAGCTTCCAAGAGTCAGATACGCAGTATTTT.